The source of this TCR beta chain is a study of human T cells and chemical hapten exposure. The CDR3 loop spans 17 amino acids. V dropped 4 bases and J dropped 0 bases, with 13 bases sitting between them. Germline assignment: CDR1 MDHEN and CDR2 SYDVKM. The time point was: pre-sensitization, week 0. This sample's treatment: therapeutic diphenylcyclopropenone sensitization with weekly scalp DPC. This clonotype has only a few counts. One entry per CDR3 protein results from TCRdb running MiXCR on the RACE reads. The table has some 250,000 distinct CDR3 sequences, almost 8% seen once; the top ten hold 1.2%.

The V call is TRBV28, the J call TRBJ2-6; TRBD1 is a possible D gene (5 bases). The sequenced sample was whole blood, obtained in connection with sensitization to the hapten diphenylcyclopropenone (DPC). This clonotype originated in a man aged 18 to 30 with alopecia areata. Some clones in this sample may be carry-over from other donors' samples. This chain's CDR3 is CASSYAGLSSGANVLTF. For the CDR3, the DNA is TGTGCCAGCAGTTACGCAGGGTTAAGCTCTGGGGCCAACGTCCTGACTTTC.